Listed below are T cell receptor beta chains from one sample, sequenced in a study of CXCR3-negative and CXCR3-positive naive CD8 T cells. TCRdb re-analyzed the 5' RACE reads; it lists each CDR3 protein once, without DNA. Recorded for this sample: more than 45,000 distinct CDR3 sequences. The sample taken for sequencing was memory CD8+ T cells from blood. The source of these receptors is a human donor in good health. Some clones in this sample may be carry-over from other donors' samples. Each CDR3 is given with its conserved first and last residue.

cdr3_aa j_call v_call
CASSSPGQGGSEAFF TRBJ1-1 TRBV7-9
CASSPTGNEKLFF TRBJ1-4 TRBV28
CASSPGDVSTDTQYF TRBJ2-3 TRBV18
CASSFLAGVREQYF TRBJ2-7 TRBV7-2
CASSRVGSYEQYF TRBJ2-7 TRBV5-1
CASSAEGVAAEAFF TRBJ1-1 TRBV9
CASSPEHNSNQPQHF TRBJ1-5 TRBV2
CSVEDNGNLPYEQYF TRBJ2-7 TRBV29-1
CSVQGPGVETDTQYF TRBJ2-3 TRBV29-1
CASNYFSGRITGELFF TRBJ2-2 TRBV12-3/TRBV12-4